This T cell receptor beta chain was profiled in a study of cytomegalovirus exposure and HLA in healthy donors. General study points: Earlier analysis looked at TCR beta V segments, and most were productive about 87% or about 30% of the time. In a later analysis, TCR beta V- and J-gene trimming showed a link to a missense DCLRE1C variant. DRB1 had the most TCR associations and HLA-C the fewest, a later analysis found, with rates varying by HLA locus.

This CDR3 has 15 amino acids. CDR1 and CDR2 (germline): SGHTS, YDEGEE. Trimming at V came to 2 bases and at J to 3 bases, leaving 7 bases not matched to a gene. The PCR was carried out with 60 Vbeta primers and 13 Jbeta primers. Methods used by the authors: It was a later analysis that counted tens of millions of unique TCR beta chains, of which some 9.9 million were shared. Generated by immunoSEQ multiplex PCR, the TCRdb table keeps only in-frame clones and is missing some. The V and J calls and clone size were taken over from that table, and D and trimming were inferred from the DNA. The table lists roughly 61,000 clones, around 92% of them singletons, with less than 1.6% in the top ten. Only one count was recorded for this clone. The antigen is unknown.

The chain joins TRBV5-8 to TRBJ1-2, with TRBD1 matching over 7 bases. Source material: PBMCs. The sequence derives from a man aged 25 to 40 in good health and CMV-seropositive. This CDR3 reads CASSFDQGVDYGYTF. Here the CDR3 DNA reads TGTGCCAGCAGCTTTGACCAGGGGGTGGACTATGGCTACACCTTC.